The 5 T cell receptor beta chains reported below all come from one sample, sequenced in a study of immune evolution from preneoplasia to lung adenocarcinoma. Measured with immunoSEQ multiplex PCR; TCRdb has only the in-frame clones, and not every one. The table has a few thousand clones, around four fifths seen once; the top ten hold 8.5%. Sequenced input: FFPE adjacent normal lung tissue. Every receptor here comes from a person between 65 and 79 years old with lung adenocarcinoma.

CDR3 residues: CASSSMIGEQYF. In nucleotides, the CDR3 is TGTGCCAGCAGCTCCATGATCGGCGAGCAGTACTTC. This chain uses TRBV7-8 with TRBJ2-7, with D uncertain. This CDR3 comprises 12 residues. V shed 4 bases and J shed 6 bases, with 10 bases lying between them. Germline V gene data show CDR1 as SGHVS and CDR2 as FQNEAQ.

This chain connects TRBV20-1 to TRBJ1-1; D ambiguous. The germline V gene has CDR1 DFQATT and CDR2 SNEGSKA (reference sequence). Between the trimmed V and J ends, which lost 3 bases and 11 bases, there was a span of 13 bases. This CDR3 comprises 11 residues. DNA for the CDR3: TGCAGTGCTAGTAGCAGGTTGGGGGCTTTCTTT. This sequence encodes CSASSRLGAFF.

This clone has just one count. V is TRBV5-4 and J is TRBJ2-7; D is perhaps TRBD1 (6 bases). Germline CDR1 is SGHNT and CDR2 is YYREEE (reference sequence). This CDR3 spans 14 amino acids. V dropped 1 base and J dropped 10 bases, with 18 bases sitting between them. The CDR3 loop reads CASSLSRGQPIQYF. The CDR3 DNA follows: TGTGCCAGCAGCTTGTCTCGCGGACAGCCGATCCAGTACTTC.

In this sample, this clone turned up a few times. This chain joins TRBV6-5 and TRBJ1-3; perhaps TRBD1 as D (5 bases). The CDR3 sequence is 16 residues long. Germline V gene data show CDR1 as MNHEY and CDR2 as SVGAGI. The germline V and J ends were trimmed by 2 bases and 0 bases, with 11 bases remaining between them. CDR3 residues: CASSYSQGPSGNTIYF. In DNA form, the CDR3 reads TGTGCCAGCAGTTACAGCCAGGGACCCTCTGGAAACACCATATATTTT.

J is TRBJ2-5 and V is TRBV25-1; 7 bases align to TRBD2. The CDR3 contains 14 residues. Germline V gives CDR1 MGHDK, CDR2 SYGVNS. V dropped 8 bases and J dropped 5; count of bases not matched to a gene: 11. The CDR3 nucleotides are TGTGCCAGCGCCCGAAGCGGGAAAAAGGAGACCCAGTACTTC. This gives the protein CASARSGKKETQYF.